This TCR beta chain was obtained from a study of T cell responses to AZD1222 COVID-19 vaccine. The protocol was immunoSEQ multiplex PCR, while the TCRdb copy is restricted to in-frame clones and leaves out a portion. The sample includes 95,000 to 150,000 clones, around 90% of them seen just once. Trimming shortened V by 6 bases and J by 5 bases, and 10 bases separated the two germline ends. The germline gives CDR1 MNHEY, CDR2 SVGAGI. This CDR3 is built from 12 residues. This TCR came from an adult in good health. This sequence joins TRBV6-5 and TRBJ2-5; D remains unclear. This specimen consisted of peripheral blood, obtained on day 0 of AZD1222 vaccination. The CDR3 sequence is CASRGSWETQYF. The CDR3 coding sequence is TGTGCCAGCAGGGGGTCCTGGGAGACCCAGTACTTC.